The subject of this entry is one T cell receptor beta chain. Using immunoSEQ multiplex PCR, the repertoire was profiled, and TCRdb retains in-frame clones only, with some absent. Counted here are roughly 410,000 clones, more than 75% occurring once; the ten biggest clones make up over 2%. This record comes from a study of blood T cell repertoires in COVID-19. Followed longitudinally, the Seattle patients had been enrolled during active infection. The sequence came from an older woman with COVID-19, enrolled during active disease. The sequencing sample was made of peripheral blood.

The CDR3 here is CASSETRGGNTIYF. The CDR3 bases are TGCGCCAGCAGCGAGACCAGGGGGGGAAACACCATATATTTT. V usage is TRBV5-1 and J usage is TRBJ1-3, with 7 bases lining up with TRBD1. This CDR3 spans 14 amino acids. J gave up 4 bases and V 4 bases, and 5 bases lay outside the gene matches. Germline V CDR1 and CDR2: SGHRS, YFSETQ.